Presented here are 32 T cell receptor beta chains from one specimen sequenced in a study of T cell responses to AZD1222 COVID-19 vaccine. TCRdb keeps only in-frame clones here, not all; method: immunoSEQ multiplex PCR. The sample contains around 110,000 clones, roughly 93% of which appear only once. The sample here was peripheral blood, taken on day 0 of AZD1222 vaccination. These receptors were collected from an adult in good health.

This chain joins TRBV28 and TRBJ1-6; D unclear. Between the trimmed V and J ends, which lost 6 bases and 7 bases, there was a span of 10 bases. This CDR3 is built from 13 residues. CDR1 MDHEN and CDR2 SYDVKM come from the germline V gene. CDR3 protein: CASRMDRNSPLHF. The CDR3 DNA reads as TGTGCCAGCAGAATGGATCGGAATTCACCCCTCCACTTT.

Note on this clone: The same CDR3 arises from other DNA sequences in this sample as well. The chain uses TRBV10-3 and TRBJ2-2; a weak D match, TRBD2 (5 bases). V was trimmed by 4 bases and J by 5 bases, leaving 14 bases between them. The V gene's germline CDR1 is ENHRY and CDR2 SYGVKD. The CDR3 has 15 residues. The DNA for the CDR3 is TGTGCCATCAGTGGATTAGCGCTTTTGACCGGGGAGCTGTTTTTT. It specifies CAISGLALLTGELFF.

The chain is built from TRBV5-1 and TRBJ1-2, with D maybe TRBD1 (6 bases). Looked up from germline, CDR1 is SGHRS and CDR2 is YFSETQ. Trimming took 2 bases from V and 6 from J, leaving 11 bases between them. This CDR3 region has 13 residues. The CDR3 sequence is CASSFGGADGYTF. The CDR3 DNA reads as TGCGCCAGCAGCTTCGGGGGGGCGGATGGCTACACCTTC.

The chain recombines TRBV24-1 with TRBJ2-1, with TRBD2 matching 8 bases. The CDR3 totals 16 residues. Trimming removed 5 bases from V and 9 bases from J; junction bases left unmatched: 14. Germline CDR1 reads KGHDR; CDR2 reads SFDVKD. The CDR3, as DNA: TGTGCCACCAGTGGACTGGGTTTAGCGGGATTTGGTGAGCAGTTCTTC. Translating it yields CATSGLGLAGFGEQFF.

V is TRBV29-1 and J is TRBJ1-1, with TRBD1 identical over 7 bases. J gave up 4 bases and V 5 bases, and 10 bases lay outside the gene matches. The CDR3 totals 14 residues. Germline values: CDR1 SQVTM, CDR2 ANQGSEA. As DNA, the CDR3 is TGCAGCGTTTCAAGGGACAGACAAATCACTGAAGCTTTCTTT. Protein product: CSVSRDRQITEAFF.

CDR3 region: CASSLRTATNEKLFF. The CDR3 DNA is TGTGCCAGCAGTTTACGGACTGCAACTAATGAAAAACTGTTTTTT. The chain combines TRBV28 with TRBJ1-4, with D unclear. This CDR3 is built from 15 residues. V was shortened by 2 bases and J by 0 bases, with 7 bases between the two germline ends. The germline gives CDR1 MDHEN, CDR2 SYDVKM.

This rearrangement joins TRBV28 to TRBJ2-7, with 11 positions matching TRBD2. CDR1 and CDR2 (germline): MDHEN, SYDVKM. The CDR3 spans 15 residues. Losses at the gene ends were 5 bases for V and 6 bases for J; bases not matched to a gene: 9. CDR3 in amino acids: CASSSLAGGQTEQYF. As DNA, the CDR3 is TGTGCCAGCAGTAGTCTAGCGGGAGGCCAAACCGAGCAGTACTTC.

V and J are TRBV5-1 and TRBJ1-1; D is ambiguous. Germline CDR1 reads SGHRS; CDR2 reads YFSETQ. The CDR3 sequence is 13 residues long. Between the trimmed V and J ends, which lost 4 bases and 1 base, there was a span of 8 bases. The chain's CDR3 is CASSRWGNTEAFF. The DNA of the CDR3 is TGCGCCAGCAGCCGGTGGGGGAACACTGAAGCTTTCTTT.

The V gene is TRBV18, the J gene TRBJ2-7; no firm D call. Germline lookup yields CDR1 KGHSH and CDR2 LQKENI. Trimming left V 4 bases short and J 4 bases short, with 5 bases between. The CDR3 totals 11 residues. CDR3 in amino acids: CASSLEYEQYF. The CDR3 bases are TGTGCCAGCTCACTCGAGTACGAGCAGTACTTC.

J is TRBJ2-3 and V is TRBV28; D is ambiguous. V lost 3 bases and J lost 2, with 6 bases in between. Germline CDR1 MDHEN, CDR2 SYDVKM. The CDR3 contains 13 residues. The CDR3 DNA reads as TGTGCCAGCAGTTTGGGCAACACAGATACGCAGTATTTT. It specifies CASSLGNTDTQYF.

The V call is TRBV6-5, the J call TRBJ2-1; no definite D call. This CDR3 has 14 amino acids. CDR1 MNHEY and CDR2 SVGAGI come from the germline V gene. The V end was cut by 0 bases, the J end by 9 bases, with 12 bases between. The CDR3 nucleotides are TGTGCCAGCAGTTACTCAAGTCGGGTCGGTGAGCAGTTCTTC. Protein: CASSYSSRVGEQFF.

The rearrangement uses TRBV5-1 and TRBJ2-5, with D unclear. CDR3 length: 14 amino acids. Germline V CDR1 and CDR2: SGHRS, YFSETQ. V was clipped by 0 bases and J by 7 bases, with 13 bases between them. The CDR3, as DNA: TGCGCCAGCAGCTTGGAAGGGCTGGTAGGGACCCAGTACTTC. It specifies CASSLEGLVGTQYF.

The chain links TRBV21-1 to TRBJ2-7; the D segment call TRBD1 is taken from the table without a DNA check. TRBV21-1 is labeled a pseudogene. The CDR3 contains 17 residues. In nucleotides, the CDR3 is TGTGCCAGCAGCAACTACTTCCGGGACAGGGAGGGCCACGAGCAGTACTTC. Its translation: CASSNYFRDREGHEQYF.

V gene TRBV19 combines with J gene TRBJ1-1; D not certain. Germline V gene sequence: CDR1 LNHDA, CDR2 SQIVND (reference sequence). The CDR3 runs 15 residues. Trimming stripped 7 bases from V and 0 bases from J, with 15 bases between. CDR3 sequence reads: CASKSEERLNTEAFF. The CDR3 DNA follows: TGTGCCAGTAAGTCCGAAGAGCGGCTGAACACTGAAGCTTTCTTT.

The chain carries TRBV12-3 or TRBV12-4 and TRBJ2-4; the match to TRBD2 covers 8 bases. CDR3 length: 13 residues. V was pared by 3 bases and J by 6 bases, with 1 base of the junction left unmatched. Here the CDR3 DNA reads TGTGCCAGCAGTTTGGGACTAGGAAACATTCAGTACTTC. Its protein product is CASSLGLGNIQYF.

CDR3 region: CASRRLAGSYNEQFF. CDR3 nucleotide sequence: TGTGCCAGCAGGCGACTAGCGGGGTCCTACAATGAGCAGTTCTTC. This chain joins TRBV6-5 and TRBJ2-1; 11 nucleotides align to TRBD2. With V trimmed by 6 bases and J by 1 base, 2 bases remained unmatched. Per germline, CDR1 MNHEY and CDR2 SVGAGI. CDR3 length: 15 residues.

The chain combines TRBV28 with TRBJ1-1, with no clear D. The CDR3 spans 12 residues. V was cut by 2 bases and J by 3 bases, with 4 bases left in between. Germline-derived CDR1 and CDR2 are MDHEN and SYDVKM. The CDR3 spells CASSLSDTEAFF. As DNA, the CDR3 is TGTGCCAGCAGTTTAAGTGACACTGAAGCTTTCTTT.

The CDR3 loop reads CASSLWSLAGNTGELFF. As DNA, the CDR3 is TGTGCCAGCAGTTTATGGTCACTAGCGGGAAACACCGGGGAGCTGTTTTTT. J is TRBJ2-2 and V is TRBV28; TRBD2 agrees at 10 bases. This CDR3 comprises 17 residues. From germline, CDR1 is MDHEN and CDR2 SYDVKM. V lost 0 bases to trimming and J lost 2 bases; unmatched junction nucleotides: 3.

V and J are TRBV7-9 and TRBJ1-1, with unresolved D. V was trimmed by 5 bases and J by 4 bases, leaving 5 bases between them. The CDR3 spans 11 residues. CDR1 and CDR2 from the germline V gene are SEHNR and FQNEAQ (reference sequence). The CDR3 DNA reads TGTGCCAGCAGCCCGCGCACTGAAGCTTTCTTT. Residues: CASSPRTEAFF. Full variable domain (remainder filled in from reference TRBV7-9 and TRBJ1-1): DTGVSQNPRHKITKRGQNVTFRCDPISEHNRLYWYRQTLGQGPEFLTYFQNEAQLEKSRLLSDRFSAERPKGSFSTLEIQRTEQGDSAMYLCASSPRTEAFFGQGTRLTVV.

The gene calls are TRBV20-1 and TRBJ1-1; TRBD1 might be the D (6 bases). The ends were cut back, 5 bases at V and 8 bases at J, with 12 bases in the middle. CDR1 DFQATT and CDR2 SNEGSKA come from the germline V gene (reference sequence). The CDR3 consists of 11 residues. CDR3 in DNA: TGCAGTGCTCTGTGGGGGGCGGAAGCTTTCTTT. It specifies CSALWGAEAFF.

The chain joins TRBV7-8 to TRBJ2-3; D is uncertain. Between the trimmed V and J ends, which lost 1 base and 4 bases, there was a span of 9 bases. Germline assignment: CDR1 SGHVS and CDR2 FQNEAQ. CDR3 length: 14 amino acids. Written as DNA, the CDR3 is TGTGCCAGCAGCTTAGTTTTTGGCGCAGATACGCAGTATTTT. Translating it yields CASSLVFGADTQYF.

The chain combines TRBV20-1 with TRBJ2-3, with 12 bases matching TRBD2. The CDR3 runs to 14 residues. The germline V gene has CDR1 DFQATT and CDR2 SNEGSKA (reference sequence). The V and J ends lost 3 bases and 3 bases, in that order; junction bases with no gene match: 1. The CDR3 is CSASGLAGTDTQYF. The CDR3 coding sequence is TGCAGTGCTAGTGGACTAGCGGGAACAGATACGCAGTATTTT.

The chain recombines TRBV9 with TRBJ1-4; a possible D gene is TRBD1 (6 bases). CDR3 length: 14 amino acids. Germline-derived CDR1 and CDR2 are SGDLS and YYNGEE. V lost 3 bases to trimming and J lost 7 bases, with 13 bases between them. CDR3 residues: CASSEGQRGEKLFF. The CDR3 coding sequence is TGTGCCAGCAGCGAAGGACAGCGAGGTGAAAAACTGTTTTTT. Combining the CDR3 with reference TRBV9 and TRBJ1-4 gives the whole variable domain DSGVTQTPKHLITATGQRVTLRCSPRSGDLSVYWYQQSLDQGLQFLIQYYNGEERAKGNILERFSAQQFPDLHSELNLSSLELGDSALYFCASSEGQRGEKLFFGSGTQLSVL.

V is TRBV19 and J is TRBJ1-6; 8 bases map to TRBD1. V was pared by 6 bases and J by 9 bases, with 4 bases of the junction left unmatched. Per the germline V gene, CDR1 is LNHDA and CDR2 is SQIVND (reference sequence). CDR3 size: 13 residues. CDR3 in amino acids: CASSAGGGSPLHF. CDR3 nucleotides: TGTGCCAGTAGCGCAGGGGGCGGTTCACCCCTCCACTTT.

The chain recombines TRBV23-1 with TRBJ2-4; no clear D gene. TRBV23-1 is designated an ORF whose function remains uncertain. The V end lost 8 bases, the J end lost 7 bases, and 15 bases lay between the germline ends. There are 13 residues in the CDR3. The CDR3 reads CASCHGHPNIQYF. CDR3 coding DNA: TGCGCCAGCTGCCATGGGCACCCGAACATTCAGTACTTC.

J is TRBJ2-7 and V is TRBV7-9; D is perhaps TRBD1 or TRBD2 (5 bases each). Per the germline V gene, CDR1 is SEHNR and CDR2 is FQNEAQ (reference sequence). The CDR3 sequence is 14 residues long. Trimming shortened V by 3 bases and J by 6 bases, and 15 bases separated the two germline ends. In DNA, the CDR3 is TGTGCCAGCAGCTTGGGGCTGAGGGATTTCGAGCAGTACTTC. Its protein product is CASSLGLRDFEQYF. Variable domain in full (rest from reference TRBV7-9 and TRBJ2-7): DTGVSQNPRHKITKRGQNVTFRCDPISEHNRLYWYRQTLGQGPEFLTYFQNEAQLEKSRLLSDRFSAERPKGSFSTLEIQRTEQGDSAMYLCASSLGLRDFEQYFGPGTRLTVT.

This clone was picked up one time. The chain carries TRBV24-1 and TRBJ1-5, with 8 bases matching TRBD1. Per the germline V gene, CDR1 is KGHDR and CDR2 is SFDVKD. This CDR3 comprises 19 residues. J lost 0 bases, V lost 1 base, and 10 bases had no gene match. CDR3 sequence: CATSDFPYRQGYSNQPQHF. The CDR3 region has the DNA TGTGCCACCAGTGATTTCCCCTACCGACAGGGGTATAGCAATCAGCCCCAGCATTTT.

CDR3 loop: CAISLQGSTYEQYF. The CDR3 DNA is TGTGCCATCAGTCTACAGGGGTCGACATACGAGCAGTACTTC. This chain uses TRBV10-3 with TRBJ2-7; 7 nucleotides match TRBD1. CDR3 size: 14 residues. In germline, CDR1 is ENHRY, CDR2 SYGVKD. J gave up 4 bases and V 5 bases, and 8 bases lay outside the gene matches.

The chain uses TRBV4-1 and TRBJ2-7, with a weak D call TRBD1 (5 bases). The CDR3 contains 15 residues. From germline, CDR1 is MGHRA and CDR2 YSYEKL. Trimming shortened V by 3 bases and J by 2 bases, and 14 bases separated the two germline ends. The CDR3 region has the DNA TGCGCCAGCAGCCAGGGGCCCCGCTCAACCTACGAGCAGTACTTC. Translating gives CASSQGPRSTYEQYF.

The chain combines TRBV21-1 with TRBJ1-2. TRBV21-1 represents a pseudogene. This CDR3 comprises 12 residues. The CDR3, as DNA: TGTGCCAGCAGCGAGGGAGCGAATGGCTACACCTTC. Its protein is CASSEGANGYTF.

In DNA, the CDR3 is TGTGCCAGCAGTTTAACCGGGGGGGCCGGCAATCAGCCCCAGCATTTT. It translates to CASSLTGGAGNQPQHF. The chain employs TRBV28 and TRBJ1-5, with D perhaps TRBD1 (6 bases). CDR1 and CDR2 (germline): MDHEN, SYDVKM. V was trimmed by 2 bases and J by 2 bases, leaving 13 bases between them. The CDR3 is made up of 16 amino acids.

This sequence joins TRBV30 and TRBJ2-3, with D possibly TRBD2 on 5 matching bases. V shed 1 base and J shed 5 bases, with 10 bases lying between them. Germline CDR1 GTSNPN, CDR2 SVGIG (reference sequence). The CDR3 length is 13 residues. The CDR3 protein is CAWSDGAGDTQYF. The CDR3 region has the DNA TGTGCCTGGAGTGATGGCGCGGGAGATACGCAGTATTTT.